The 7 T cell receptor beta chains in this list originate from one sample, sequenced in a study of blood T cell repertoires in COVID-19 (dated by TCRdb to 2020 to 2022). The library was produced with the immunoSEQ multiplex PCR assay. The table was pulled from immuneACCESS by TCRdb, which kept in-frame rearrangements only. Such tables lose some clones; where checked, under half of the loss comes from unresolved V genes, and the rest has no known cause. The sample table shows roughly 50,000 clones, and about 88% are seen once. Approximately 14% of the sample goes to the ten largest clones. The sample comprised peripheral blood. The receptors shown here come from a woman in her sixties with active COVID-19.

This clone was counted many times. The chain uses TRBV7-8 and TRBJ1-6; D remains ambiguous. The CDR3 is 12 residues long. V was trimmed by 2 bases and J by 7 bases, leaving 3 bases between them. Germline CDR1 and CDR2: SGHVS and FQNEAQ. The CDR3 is CASSLPNSPLHF. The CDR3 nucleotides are TGTGCCAGCAGCTTACCAAATTCACCCCTCCACTTT.

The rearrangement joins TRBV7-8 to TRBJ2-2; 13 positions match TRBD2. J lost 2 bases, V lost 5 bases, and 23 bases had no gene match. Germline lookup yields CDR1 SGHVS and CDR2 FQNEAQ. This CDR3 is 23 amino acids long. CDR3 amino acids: CASSPRPLLAGGPNSINTGELFF. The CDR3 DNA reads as TGTGCCAGCAGCCCGCGCCCCCTACTAGCGGGGGGGCCCAACTCGATAAACACCGGGGAGCTGTTTTTT. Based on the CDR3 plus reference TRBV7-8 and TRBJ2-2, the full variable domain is GAGVSQSPRYKVAKRGQDVALRCDPISGHVSLFWYQQALGQGPEFLTYFQNEAQLDKSGLPSDRFFAERPEGSVSTLKIQRTQQEDSAVYLCASSPRPLLAGGPNSINTGELFFGEGSRLTVL.

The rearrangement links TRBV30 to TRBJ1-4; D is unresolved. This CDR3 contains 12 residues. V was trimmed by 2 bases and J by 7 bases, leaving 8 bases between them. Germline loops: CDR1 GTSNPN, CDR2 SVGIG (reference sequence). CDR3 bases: TGTGCCTGGAGTCCGGGGATTGAAAAACTGTTTTTT. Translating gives CAWSPGIEKLFF.

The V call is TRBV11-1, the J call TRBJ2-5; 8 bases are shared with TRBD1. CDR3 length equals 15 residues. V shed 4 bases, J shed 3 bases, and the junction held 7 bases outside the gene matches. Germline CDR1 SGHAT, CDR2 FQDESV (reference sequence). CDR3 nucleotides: TGTGCCAGCAGCTACTCACCGACAGGGGAAGAGACCCAGTACTTC. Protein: CASSYSPTGEETQYF.

The CDR3: CASSIRTGGADTQYF. The DNA for the CDR3 is TGTGCCAGCAGCATTAGGACAGGGGGCGCAGATACGCAGTATTTT. The rearrangement links TRBV5-6 to TRBJ2-3; 11 bases agree with TRBD1. Germline loops: CDR1 SGHDT, CDR2 YYEEEE. The CDR3 extends over 15 amino acids. The trim removed 4 bases at V and 4 bases at J, leaving 5 bases unmatched.

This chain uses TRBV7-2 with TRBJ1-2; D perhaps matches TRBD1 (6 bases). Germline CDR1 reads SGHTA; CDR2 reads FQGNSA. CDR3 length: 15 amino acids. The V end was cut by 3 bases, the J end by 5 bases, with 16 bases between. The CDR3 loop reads CASSLGGPRAYGYTF. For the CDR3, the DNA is TGTGCCAGCAGCTTGGGGGGGCCCAGGGCGTATGGCTACACCTTC. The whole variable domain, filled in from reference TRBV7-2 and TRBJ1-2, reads GAGVSQSPSNKVTEKGKDVELRCDPISGHTALYWYRQSLGQGLEFLIYFQGNSAPDKSGLPSDRFSAERTGGSVSTLTIQRTQQEDSAVYLCASSLGGPRAYGYTFGSGTRLTVV.

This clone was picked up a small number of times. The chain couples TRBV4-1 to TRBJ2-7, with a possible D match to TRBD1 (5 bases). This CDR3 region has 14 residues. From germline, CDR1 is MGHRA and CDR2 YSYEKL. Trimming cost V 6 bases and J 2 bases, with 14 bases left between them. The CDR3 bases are TGCGCCAGCAGTTACGACAGCACCACCTACGAGCAGTACTTC. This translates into CASSYDSTTYEQYF.